This is a list of T cell receptor beta chains from one sample in a study of glioma-infiltrating T cells after dendritic cell vaccination. Some clones are missing from TCRdb's copy, which holds only in-frame ones; the method was immunoSEQ multiplex PCR. The data contain about 92,000 clones, 85% to 90% of them singletons. Sequences were derived from blood, sampled before dendritic cell vaccination. The source is a human donor with glioblastoma. Each CDR3 is given with its conserved first and last residue. The order of the fields is J gene, V gene, clone size, CDR3 protein. Expanded clones get a size class; other rows say once, few or many, or leave the size out.

J gene: TRBJ2-4
V gene: TRBV4-2
clone size: NA
CDR3 protein: CASSPLAWGAKNIQYF

J gene: TRBJ1-1
V gene: TRBV28
clone size: NA
CDR3 protein: CASSLTIAEAFF

J gene: TRBJ2-5
V gene: TRBV9
clone size: NA
CDR3 protein: CASSVNGETQYF

J gene: TRBJ2-7
V gene: TRBV10-2
clone size: NA
CDR3 protein: CASSDFRDRQEQYF

J gene: TRBJ1-2
V gene: TRBV9
clone size: NA
CDR3 protein: CASSVAGGTGGRGYTF

J gene: TRBJ2-7
V gene: TRBV6-1
clone size: NA
CDR3 protein: CASSEAGGLAGYEQYF

J gene: TRBJ1-2
V gene: TRBV5-1
clone size: once
CDR3 protein: CASSFSSGGNGYTF

J gene: TRBJ1-4
V gene: TRBV6-1
clone size: NA
CDR3 protein: CASRDRGNEKLFF

J gene: TRBJ2-7
V gene: TRBV5-6
clone size: NA
CDR3 protein: CASSTSGTSIHEQYF

J gene: TRBJ2-7
V gene: TRBV15
clone size: NA
CDR3 protein: CATSRITGTTEQYF

J gene: TRBJ1-2
V gene: TRBV9
clone size: NA
CDR3 protein: CASSVLGAGPDYGYTF

J gene: TRBJ2-3
V gene: TRBV29-1
clone size: once
CDR3 protein: CSVGRRQGKDTQYF

J gene: TRBJ1-2
V gene: TRBV5-6
clone size: few
CDR3 protein: CASSVDNHGGGYTF

J gene: TRBJ2-2
V gene: TRBV7-6
clone size: NA
CDR3 protein: CASSLGPGGNTGELFF

J gene: TRBJ1-5
V gene: TRBV4-1
clone size: NA
CDR3 protein: CASSPTGTTNQPQHF

J gene: TRBJ2-7
V gene: TRBV9
clone size: NA
CDR3 protein: CASSVGGSASYEQYF

J gene: TRBJ1-5
V gene: TRBV7-2
clone size: NA
CDR3 protein: CASSPWGGNQPQHF

J gene: TRBJ1-2
V gene: TRBV19
clone size: NA
CDR3 protein: CASSIQGARGYTF

J gene: TRBJ1-4
V gene: TRBV5-4
clone size: NA
CDR3 protein: CASSLTGTAHEKLFF

J gene: TRBJ2-5
V gene: TRBV5-1
clone size: once
CDR3 protein: CASSPTGGQETQYF

J gene: TRBJ2-7
V gene: TRBV2
clone size: NA
CDR3 protein: CASNTGGGVYEQYF

J gene: TRBJ2-5
V gene: TRBV9
clone size: NA
CDR3 protein: CASSVDPAGARAQYF

J gene: TRBJ1-3
V gene: TRBV2
clone size: few
CDR3 protein: CASISFGNTIYF

J gene: TRBJ1-4
V gene: TRBV7-8
clone size: NA
CDR3 protein: CASSPRTGSEGGNEKLFF

J gene: TRBJ1-2
V gene: TRBV9
clone size: NA
CDR3 protein: CASSVATGAYTNYGYTF

J gene: TRBJ1-4
V gene: TRBV18
clone size: NA
CDR3 protein: CASSPLGTDNEKLFF

J gene: TRBJ2-5
V gene: TRBV11-2
clone size: NA
CDR3 protein: CASSFGTGGRETQYF

J gene: TRBJ2-7
V gene: TRBV19
clone size: NA
CDR3 protein: CASRGGGPYEQYF

J gene: TRBJ2-1
V gene: TRBV19
clone size: NA
CDR3 protein: CASSIGLAGGNEQFF

J gene: TRBJ2-1
V gene: TRBV7-2
clone size: NA
CDR3 protein: CASSLNPTTSGRGNEQFF

J gene: TRBJ2-6
V gene: TRBV7-4
clone size: NA
CDR3 protein: CASSFYRTGILCSGANVLTF

J gene: TRBJ2-1
V gene: TRBV7-9
clone size: NA
CDR3 protein: CASSLAGERGGEQFF

J gene: TRBJ2-5
V gene: TRBV28
clone size: NA
CDR3 protein: CASSLPLDPVRTSGSRETQYF

J gene: TRBJ1-3
V gene: TRBV7-2
clone size: NA
CDR3 protein: CASRGVLGGGPGSGNTIYF

J gene: TRBJ1-1
V gene: TRBV5-6
clone size: NA
CDR3 protein: CASSLETGGHTEAFF

J gene: TRBJ2-7
V gene: TRBV7-6
clone size: NA
CDR3 protein: CASSPSPGGSPDEQYF

J gene: TRBJ2-7
V gene: TRBV5-1
clone size: NA
CDR3 protein: CASSLVAGPYEQYF

J gene: TRBJ2-7
V gene: TRBV6-1
clone size: NA
CDR3 protein: CASSTGTENEQYF

J gene: TRBJ1-1
V gene: TRBV2
clone size: NA
CDR3 protein: CASNRQGMNTEAFF

J gene: TRBJ2-7
V gene: TRBV4-1
clone size: NA
CDR3 protein: CASRISSGGNYEQYF

J gene: TRBJ1-1
V gene: TRBV9
clone size: NA
CDR3 protein: CASSVGSQGVNTEAFF

J gene: TRBJ1-2
V gene: TRBV2
clone size: few
CDR3 protein: CASSGQEDGYTF

J gene: TRBJ1-5
V gene: TRBV28
clone size: NA
CDR3 protein: CASSLYPGSNQPQHF

J gene: TRBJ2-7
V gene: TRBV19
clone size: NA
CDR3 protein: CASNSQGFFSYEQYF

J gene: TRBJ2-7
V gene: TRBV7-2
clone size: NA
CDR3 protein: CASSTQTRSYEQYF

J gene: TRBJ1-3
V gene: TRBV7-2
clone size: NA
CDR3 protein: CASRGLSDGNTIYF

J gene: TRBJ2-4
V gene: TRBV2
clone size: NA
CDR3 protein: CASSERQIIAKNIQYF

J gene: TRBJ1-2
V gene: TRBV29-1
clone size: once
CDR3 protein: CSVEGQGQGPFNYGYTF